This TCR beta chain was identified in a study of blood T cell repertoires in COVID-19. Study information: Sites in the United States, Italy and Spain provided acute and convalescent COVID-19 samples. T cells, B-cell-depleted T cells, or PBMCs supplied cDNA or gDNA.

Authors' analysis steps: How many nucleated cells were present was estimated from reference gene primer amplification. The method was immunoSEQ multiplex PCR; TCRdb's version includes in-frame clones alone and lacks a portion of them. V and J calls and clone size are as listed in that table; D and trimming were resolved from the DNA. Among 60,000 to 85,000 clones listed, roughly 90% were seen once. Germline CDR1 MNHEY, CDR2 SVGEGT. There are 14 residues in the CDR3. Trimming cost V 5 bases and J 7 bases; bases outside gene matches: 7. The sequence came from a man in his forties or fifties with acute or convalescent COVID-19. The chain joins TRBV6-2 or TRBV6-3 to TRBJ1-5; TRBD1 matches 8 bases. The material sequenced was peripheral blood. CDR3 sequence: CASSPGTGGQPQHF. In DNA form, the CDR3 reads TGTGCCAGCAGTCCCGGGACAGGTGGGCAGCCCCAGCATTTT.